This TCR beta chain was recorded in a study of blood T cell repertoires in COVID-19. Study-wide background: Researchers got acute and convalescent COVID-19 samples from the United States, Italy and Spain. T cells, B-cell-depleted T cells, or PBMCs provided the cDNA or gDNA that served as material.

V lost 1 base to trimming and J lost 5 bases; unmatched junction nucleotides: 5. CDR1 and CDR2 (germline): LGHDT, YNNKEL (reference sequence). The CDR3 is 15 amino acids. Sequenced by immunoSEQ multiplex PCR; TCRdb stores in-frame clones only, minus some. In the table there are 180,000 or so clones, around four fifths of which are singletons. Sequencing was carried out using PBMCs or T cells enriched from blood (not recorded which). The chain links TRBV3-1 (or the pseudogene TRBV3-2) to TRBJ2-7, with TRBD2 matching 10 bases. The sequence came from a woman aged 45-65 years in a cohort exposed to, infected with or recovered from COVID-19 (not recorded which). This CDR3 reads CASSQVLAGVNEQYF. The CDR3 coding sequence is TGTGCCAGCAGCCAAGTTCTAGCGGGAGTCAACGAGCAGTACTTC.